This section outlines one T cell receptor beta chain sequence together with its context. The protocol was immunoSEQ multiplex PCR, while the TCRdb copy is restricted to in-frame clones and leaves out a portion. Of about 240,000 clones listed, around 87% are singletons. Germline CDR1 is MRHNA and CDR2 is SNTAGT. CDR3 size: 17 residues. The V gene end was trimmed by 3 bases and the J gene end by 5 bases; junction bases not matched to a gene: 10. The entry originates in a study of blood T cell repertoires in COVID-19. The J gene is TRBJ1-6, the V gene TRBV6-4; 7 positions agree with TRBD1. This sequence was found in a man aged 55 to 69 who had recovered from COVID-19. The sample was peripheral blood. The CDR3: CASSDSRPGQNNSPLHF. The CDR3 DNA reads as TGTGCCAGCAGTGATTCCCGTCCGGGACAGAATAATTCACCCCTCCACTTT.